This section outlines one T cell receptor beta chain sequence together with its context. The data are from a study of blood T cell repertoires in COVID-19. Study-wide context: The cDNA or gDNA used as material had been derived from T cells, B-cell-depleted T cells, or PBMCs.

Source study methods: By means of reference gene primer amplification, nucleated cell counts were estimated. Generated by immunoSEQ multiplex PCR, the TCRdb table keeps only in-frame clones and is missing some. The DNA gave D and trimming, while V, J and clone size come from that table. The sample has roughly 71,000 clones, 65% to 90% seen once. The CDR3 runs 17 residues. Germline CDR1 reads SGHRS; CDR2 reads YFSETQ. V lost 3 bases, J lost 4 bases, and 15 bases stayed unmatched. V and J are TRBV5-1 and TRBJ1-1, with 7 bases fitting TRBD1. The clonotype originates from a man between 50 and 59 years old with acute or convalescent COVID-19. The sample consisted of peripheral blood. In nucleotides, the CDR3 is TGCGCCAGCAGCTCTAACAATGGACAGGTTGGGACCACTGAAGCTTTCTTT. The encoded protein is CASSSNNGQVGTTEAFF.